Shown below are 29 T cell receptor beta chains from a single sample sequenced in a study of OX40 agonist ivuxolimab in advanced cancers. Produced via immunoSEQ multiplex PCR; TCRdb's table is partial and in-frame only. Of 57,000 or so clones in the sample, roughly 88% are singletons; the top ten hold about 3%. The specimen was CD4+ or CD8+ T cells sorted from blood, collected in a trial of the OX40 agonist ivuxolimab. These receptors originate from an adult with an advanced solid tumor such as melanoma, head and neck, liver or kidney cancer.

The chain carries TRBV29-1 and TRBJ1-2; 8 nucleotides match TRBD1. This CDR3 contains 15 residues. Germline-derived CDR1 and CDR2 are SQVTM and ANQGSEA. After removal of 1 base from V and 7 bases from J, the junction contained 11 bases not matched to a gene. CDR3: CSVEGYSRGRFGYTF. DNA for the CDR3: TGCAGCGTTGAAGGCTATTCCAGGGGGCGGTTTGGCTACACCTTC.

Concerning this clone: The germline gene is not matched at one end of the junction; a read error may be the cause. V gene TRBV6-5 combines with J gene TRBJ2-7, with TRBD1 matching 10 bases. The CDR3 has 13 amino acids. Germline CDR1 MNHEY, CDR2 SVGAGI. The CDR3 DNA follows: TGTGCCAGCACCCGGGACAGGGGCTACGAGCTGTACTTC. This gives the protein CASTRDRGYELYF.

CDR3 protein: CASSTHPGQVFSEQYF. The CDR3 coding sequence is TGTGCCAGCAGCACACATCCGGGACAGGTTTTCTCCGAGCAGTACTTC. V is TRBV7-3 and J is TRBJ2-7; TRBD1 matches 8 bases. The germline CDR1 and CDR2 sequences are SGHTA and FQGTGA. The CDR3 contains 16 residues. Losses at the gene ends were 5 bases for V and 6 bases for J; bases not matched to a gene: 15.

The V and J genes are TRBV27 and TRBJ1-1; D remains ambiguous. V lost 5 bases to trimming and J lost 0 bases, with 7 bases between them. The CDR3 extends over 13 amino acids. The V gene's germline CDR1 is MNHEY and CDR2 SMNVEV (reference sequence). The CDR3, as DNA: TGTGCCAGCAGTCCCGGACTGAACACTGAAGCTTTCTTT. This translates into CASSPGLNTEAFF.

The chain couples TRBV7-9 to TRBJ1-3; perhaps TRBD1 as D (6 bases). Germline CDR1 is SEHNR and CDR2 is FQNEAQ (reference sequence). The ends were cut back, 2 bases at V and 0 bases at J, with 11 bases in the middle. The CDR3 runs 16 residues. CDR3 DNA sequence: TGTGCCAGCAGCTTATACGACAGGATCTCTGGAAACACCATATATTTT. Amino acids: CASSLYDRISGNTIYF. Full variable domain (missing parts from reference TRBV7-9 and TRBJ1-3): DTGVSQNPRHKITKRGQNVTFRCDPISEHNRLYWYRQTLGQGPEFLTYFQNEAQLEKSRLLSDRFSAERPKGSFSTLEIQRTEQGDSAMYLCASSLYDRISGNTIYFGEGSWLTVV.

This sequence joins TRBV11-2 and TRBJ2-3; 9 nucleotides align to TRBD1. Looked up from germline, CDR1 is SGHAT and CDR2 is FQNNGV. There are 16 residues in the CDR3. The V gene end was trimmed by 7 bases and the J gene end by 4 bases; junction bases not matched to a gene: 12. The CDR3 region is CASTQQQGAGADTQYF. As DNA, the CDR3 is TGTGCCAGCACCCAACAACAGGGGGCTGGGGCAGATACGCAGTATTTT.

J is TRBJ1-6 and V is TRBV10-3; the D gene is possibly TRBD1 (6 bases). Looked up from germline, CDR1 is ENHRY and CDR2 is SYGVKD. Trimming pared 3 bases from V and 11 bases from J, leaving 11 bases between. This CDR3 is built from 13 residues. The CDR3 region has the DNA TGTGCCATCAGTGAACAGGGAGTTCCACCCCTCCACTTT. Residues: CAISEQGVPPLHF.

J is TRBJ1-1 and V is TRBV19; D may be TRBD1 (6 bases). Trimming took 3 bases from V and 4 from J, leaving 12 bases between them. The CDR3 contains 14 residues. Germline V gene sequence: CDR1 LNHDA, CDR2 SQIVND (reference sequence). CDR3 nucleotide sequence: TGTGCCAGTAGTATCGGGGGGGCGCCCACTGAAGCTTTCTTT. This encodes CASSIGGAPTEAFF. Supplemented by reference TRBV19 and TRBJ1-1, the full variable domain reads DGGITQSPKYLFRKEGQNVTLSCEQNLNHDAMYWYRQDPGQGLRLIYYSQIVNDFQKGDIAEGYSVSREKKESFPLTVTSAQKNPTAFYLCASSIGGAPTEAFFGQGTRLTVV.

The J gene is TRBJ1-5, the V gene TRBV10-3; a possible D gene is TRBD1 (5 bases). In germline, CDR1 is ENHRY, CDR2 SYGVKD. The CDR3 length is 12 residues. V lost 9 bases and J lost 7, with 13 bases in between. The CDR3 sequence: CAISAGTQPQHF. In DNA, the CDR3 is TGTGCCATTTCAGCAGGGACGCAGCCCCAGCATTTT.

The genes are TRBV11-2 and TRBJ2-7, with a weak D call TRBD1 (6 bases). Germline CDR1 and CDR2: SGHAT and FQNNGV. Trimming took off 5 bases at V and 5 bases at J, with 13 bases between the two ends. The CDR3 has 13 residues. CDR3 nucleotide sequence: TGTGCCAGCAGCCCCAGGGGACGCCACGAGCAGTACTTC. Translating gives CASSPRGRHEQYF.

V usage is TRBV6-5 and J usage is TRBJ2-7; D ambiguous. V shed 6 bases and J shed 6 bases, with 12 bases lying between them. The germline CDR1 and CDR2 sequences are MNHEY and SVGAGI. CDR3 size: 12 residues. The CDR3: CASSFLEAEQYF. The CDR3 DNA reads TGTGCCAGCAGCTTCCTCGAGGCCGAGCAGTACTTC.

The chain combines TRBV10-3 with TRBJ2-7; weak D call: TRBD1 (5 bases). Germline V gene sequence: CDR1 ENHRY, CDR2 SYGVKD. V was pared by 8 bases and J by 0 bases, with 11 bases between. The CDR3 spans 13 residues. This CDR3 is CAIQGRISYEQYF. In nucleotides, the CDR3 is TGTGCCATCCAGGGCAGGATCTCCTACGAGCAGTACTTC.

This rearrangement joins TRBV28 to TRBJ2-2; the D gene is possibly TRBD2 (6 bases). The CDR3 extends over 15 amino acids. V was trimmed by 6 bases and J by 1 base, leaving 12 bases between them. The V gene's germline CDR1 is MDHEN and CDR2 SYDVKM. CDR3 sequence reads: CASSGGGKNTGELFF. The CDR3 nucleotides are TGTGCCAGCAGCGGTGGAGGGAAGAACACCGGGGAGCTGTTTTTT.

The V call is TRBV9, the J call TRBJ2-7, with 12 positions matching TRBD1. This CDR3 is built from 17 residues. J lost 4 bases, V lost 4 bases, and 12 bases had no gene match. Germline V gene data show CDR1 as SGDLS and CDR2 as YYNGEE. CDR3 residues: CASSPHLWDRGHYEQYF. CDR3 nucleotide sequence: TGTGCCAGCAGCCCTCATTTGTGGGACAGGGGGCATTACGAGCAGTACTTC.

This clone showed up just a few times. The rearrangement links TRBV4-1 to TRBJ2-7; possible D gene TRBD2, 5 bases. The CDR3 loop spans 17 amino acids. Germline CDR1 MGHRA, CDR2 YSYEKL. Trimming removed 2 bases at V and 1 base at J, with 18 bases between. The CDR3 protein is CASSQTLLRGPSYEQYF. The CDR3 DNA is TGCGCCAGCAGCCAAACACTCTTACGAGGGCCTTCCTACGAGCAGTACTTC.

As to this clone: One junction end does not reproduce the germline sequence, and a read error may be involved. This chain connects TRBV7-7 to TRBJ2-3; D call uncertain. CDR1 SSHAT and CDR2 FNYEAQ come from the germline V gene (reference sequence). The CDR3 contains 14 residues. CDR3 bases: TGTGCTAGCAGCTTAACGGGTCCGAGGGATACGCAGTATTTT. It codes for CASSLTGPRDTQYF. Based on the CDR3 plus reference TRBV7-7 and TRBJ2-3, the full variable domain is GAGVSQSPRYKVTKRGQDVTLRCDPISSHATLYWYQQALGQGPEFLTYFNYEAQPDKSGLPSDRFSAERPEGSISTLTIQRTEQRDSAMYRCASSLTGPRDTQYFGPGTRLTVL.

The chain couples TRBV27 to TRBJ2-1; TRBD1 aligns across 8 bases. J lost 7 bases, V lost 4 bases, and 12 bases had no gene match. Germline CDR1 reads MNHEY; CDR2 reads SMNVEV (reference sequence). This CDR3 is built from 16 residues. The CDR3 DNA is TGTGCCAGCAGTTCCCCCCAGGGGGCGCAGTTTAATGAGCAGTTCTTC. It translates to CASSSPQGAQFNEQFF.

CDR3 bases: TGTGCCAGCAGCGTAGATCTCACCGGGGAGCTGTTTTTT. Its translation is CASSVDLTGELFF. The rearrangement links TRBV9 to TRBJ2-2; no clear D gene. The germline gives CDR1 SGDLS, CDR2 YYNGEE. The length of the CDR3 is 13 residues. V lost 0 bases to trimming and J lost 4 bases, with 4 bases between them. The complete variable domain, with remaining parts taken from reference TRBV9 and TRBJ2-2, reads DSGVTQTPKHLITATGQRVTLRCSPRSGDLSVYWYQQSLDQGLQFLIQYYNGEERAKGNILERFSAQQFPDLHSELNLSSLELGDSALYFCASSVDLTGELFFGEGSRLTVL.

V and J are TRBV6-5 and TRBJ1-2, with 7 positions matching TRBD1. CDR1 and CDR2 (germline): MNHEY, SVGAGI. This CDR3 comprises 14 residues. J lost 4 bases, V lost 5 bases, and 7 bases had no gene match. In DNA form, the CDR3 reads TGTGCCAGCAGTCGGGACAGTCACGGCTATGGCTACACCTTC. Its translation is CASSRDSHGYGYTF.

V gene TRBV19 combines with J gene TRBJ1-3; no clear D. Germline V lookup: CDR1 LNHDA, CDR2 SQIVND (reference sequence). This CDR3 is built from 15 residues. V gave up 3 bases and J gave up 0 bases, with 9 bases separating them. Written as DNA, the CDR3 is TGTGCCAGTAGTATTTACAGAAGCTCTGGAAACACCATATATTTT. Its protein is CASSIYRSSGNTIYF. The variable domain in full, with the rest retrieved from reference TRBV19 and TRBJ1-3, is DGGITQSPKYLFRKEGQNVTLSCEQNLNHDAMYWYRQDPGQGLRLIYYSQIVNDFQKGDIAEGYSVSREKKESFPLTVTSAQKNPTAFYLCASSIYRSSGNTIYFGEGSWLTVV.

The chain joins TRBV7-9 to TRBJ2-2; either TRBD1 or TRBD2 may fit D (7 bases each). The V and J ends lost 5 bases and 4 bases respectively, with 26 bases between them. There are 19 residues in the CDR3. CDR1 and CDR2 from the germline V gene are SEHNR and FQNEAQ (reference sequence). This chain's CDR3 is CASSPTQGGGVKFTGELFF. The DNA for the CDR3 is TGTGCCAGCAGCCCAACCCAGGGAGGGGGCGTTAAATTCACCGGGGAGCTGTTTTTT.

The chain has TRBV14 and TRBJ2-5, with D tentatively TRBD1 (5 bases). Between the trimmed V and J ends, which lost 3 bases and 5 bases, there was a span of 16 bases. Per the germline V gene, CDR1 is SGHDN and CDR2 is FVKESK. The CDR3 covers 15 residues. This CDR3 is CASSQNGQTGETQYF. The CDR3, as DNA: TGTGCCAGCAGCCAGAACGGACAAACTGGCGAGACCCAGTACTTC.

The V and J genes are TRBV5-1 and TRBJ2-2; D might be TRBD2 (5 bases). The CDR3 extends over 17 amino acids. V was shortened by 4 bases and J by 4 bases, with 20 bases between the two germline ends. CDR1 is SGHRS and CDR2 is YFSETQ in the germline V gene. DNA for the CDR3: TGCGCCAGCAGCCGAGATGGACTTCCGGCGGGCACCGGGGAGCTGTTTTTT. Its protein product is CASSRDGLPAGTGELFF. The full variable domain, in which reference TRBV5-1 and TRBJ2-2 provide the parts outside the CDR3, is KAGVTQTPRYLIKTRGQQVTLSCSPISGHRSVSWYQQTPGQGLQFLFEYFSETQRNKGNFPGRFSGRQFSNSRSEMNVSTLELGDSALYLCASSRDGLPAGTGELFFGEGSRLTVL.

The chain joins TRBV5-1 to TRBJ1-4; 8 bases line up with TRBD1. Germline lookup yields CDR1 SGHRS and CDR2 YFSETQ. The trim removed 4 bases at V and 8 bases at J, leaving 10 bases unmatched. The CDR3 covers 15 residues. This CDR3 is CASSGQGAGEEKLFF. The CDR3 bases are TGCGCCAGCAGCGGACAGGGAGCGGGTGAAGAAAAACTGTTTTTT.

The chain links TRBV7-2 to TRBJ1-6; TRBD1 matches 10 bases. Germline CDR1 and CDR2: SGHTA and FQGNSA. The CDR3 totals 15 residues. Trimming cost V 5 bases and J 6 bases; bases outside gene matches: 4. The CDR3 DNA reads TGTGCCAGCAGCCCAGACAGGGGGCTTAATTCACCCCTCCACTTT. It encodes CASSPDRGLNSPLHF.

This clone has only one observation. This sequence joins TRBV14 and TRBJ2-1, with TRBD2 matching over 9 bases. V trimming: 0 bases; J trimming: 12 bases; junction bases outside the gene matches: 0. The germline V gene has CDR1 SGHDN and CDR2 FVKESK. The CDR3 spans 12 residues. The CDR3 sequence is CASSQEAGGQFF. In DNA, the CDR3 is TGTGCCAGCAGCCAAGAAGCGGGGGGGCAGTTCTTC.

V is TRBV11-1 and J is TRBJ2-5; D call uncertain. CDR1 is SGHAT and CDR2 is FQDESV in the germline V gene (reference sequence). Between the trimmed V and J ends, which lost 1 base and 3 bases, there was a span of 6 bases. The CDR3 sequence is 13 residues long. The CDR3 protein is CASSLDVEETQYF. In DNA form, the CDR3 reads TGTGCCAGCAGCTTAGACGTGGAAGAGACCCAGTACTTC.

This chain connects TRBV10-3 to TRBJ2-1; 14 nucleotides line up with TRBD2. The V gene's germline CDR1 is ENHRY and CDR2 SYGVKD. J lost 7 bases, V lost 11 bases, and 7 bases had no gene match. The CDR3 runs to 14 residues. The CDR3 sequence: CASSGTSGGNEQFF. For the CDR3, the DNA is TGTGCCTCAAGTGGGACTAGCGGGGGTAATGAGCAGTTCTTC.

For the CDR3, the DNA is TGCGCCAGCAGCCAAATGTTGGCTAGAGGCTTGGCAGATACGCAGTATTTT. Translating gives CASSQMLARGLADTQYF. This chain connects TRBV5-1 to TRBJ2-3; no firm D call. The ends were cut back, 4 bases at V and 4 bases at J, with 22 bases in the middle. CDR1 and CDR2 from the germline V gene are SGHRS and YFSETQ. CDR3 length: 17 residues.